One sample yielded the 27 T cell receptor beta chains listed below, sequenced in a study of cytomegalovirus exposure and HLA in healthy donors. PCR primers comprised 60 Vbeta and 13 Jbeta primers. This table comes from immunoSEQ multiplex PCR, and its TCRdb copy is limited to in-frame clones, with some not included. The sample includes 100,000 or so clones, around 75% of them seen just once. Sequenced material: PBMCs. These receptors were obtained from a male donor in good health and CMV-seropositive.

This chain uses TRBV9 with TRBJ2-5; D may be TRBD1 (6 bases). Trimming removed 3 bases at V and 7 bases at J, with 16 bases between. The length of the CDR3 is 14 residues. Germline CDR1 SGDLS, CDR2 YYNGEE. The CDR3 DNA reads TGTGCCAGCAGCGCTTCGTCGGACAGATCGACCCAGTACTTC. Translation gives CASSASSDRSTQYF. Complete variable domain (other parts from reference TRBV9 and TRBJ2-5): DSGVTQTPKHLITATGQRVTLRCSPRSGDLSVYWYQQSLDQGLQFLIQYYNGEERAKGNILERFSAQQFPDLHSELNLSSLELGDSALYFCASSASSDRSTQYFGPGTRLLVL.

CDR3 region: CASVRDLSDYGYTF. CDR3 bases: TGTGCCAGCGTCCGGGACTTATCTGACTATGGCTACACCTTC. The chain recombines TRBV9 with TRBJ1-2, with D perhaps matching TRBD1 (5 bases). The CDR3 extends over 14 amino acids. CDR1 SGDLS and CDR2 YYNGEE come from the germline V gene. V was cut by 7 bases and J by 3 bases, with 16 bases left in between.

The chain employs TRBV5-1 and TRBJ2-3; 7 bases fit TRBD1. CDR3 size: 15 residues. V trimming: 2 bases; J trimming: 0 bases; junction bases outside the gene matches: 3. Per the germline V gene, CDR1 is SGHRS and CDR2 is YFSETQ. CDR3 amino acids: CASSFSGGSTDTQYF. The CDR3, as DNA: TGCGCCAGCAGCTTCTCAGGGGGTAGCACAGATACGCAGTATTTT. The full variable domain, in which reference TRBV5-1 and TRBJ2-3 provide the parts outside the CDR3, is KAGVTQTPRYLIKTRGQQVTLSCSPISGHRSVSWYQQTPGQGLQFLFEYFSETQRNKGNFPGRFSGRQFSNSRSEMNVSTLELGDSALYLCASSFSGGSTDTQYFGPGTRLTVL.

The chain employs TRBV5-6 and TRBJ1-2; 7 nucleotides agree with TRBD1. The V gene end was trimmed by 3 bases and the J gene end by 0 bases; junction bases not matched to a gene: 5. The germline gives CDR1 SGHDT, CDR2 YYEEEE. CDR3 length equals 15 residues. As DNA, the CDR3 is TGTGCCAGCAGCTCATGGGACAGCGCTAACTATGGCTACACCTTC. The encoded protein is CASSSWDSANYGYTF. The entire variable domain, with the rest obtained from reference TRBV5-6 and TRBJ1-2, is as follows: DAGVTQSPTHLIKTRGQQVTLRCSPKSGHDTVSWYQQALGQGPQFIFQYYEEEERQRGNFPDRFSGHQFPNYSSELNVNALLLGDSALYLCASSSWDSANYGYTFGSGTRLTVV.

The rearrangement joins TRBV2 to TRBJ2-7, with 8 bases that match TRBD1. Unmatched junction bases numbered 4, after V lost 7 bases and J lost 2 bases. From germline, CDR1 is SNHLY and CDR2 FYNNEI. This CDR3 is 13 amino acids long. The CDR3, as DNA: TGTGCCAGCATTCCGACAGGGGCCTACGAGCAGTACTTC. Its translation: CASIPTGAYEQYF.

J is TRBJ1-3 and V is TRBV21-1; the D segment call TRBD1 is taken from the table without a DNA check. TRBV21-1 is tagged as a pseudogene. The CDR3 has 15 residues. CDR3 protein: CASSKHRCSGNTIYF. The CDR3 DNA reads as TGTGCCAGCAGCAAACACAGGTGCTCTGGAAACACCATATATTTT.

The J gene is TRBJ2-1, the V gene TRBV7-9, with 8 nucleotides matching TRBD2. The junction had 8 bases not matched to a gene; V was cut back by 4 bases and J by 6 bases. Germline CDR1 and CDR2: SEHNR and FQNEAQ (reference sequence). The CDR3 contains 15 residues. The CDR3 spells CASSSPGLGVNEQFF. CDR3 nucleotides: TGTGCCAGCAGCTCTCCGGGACTAGGAGTCAATGAGCAGTTCTTC.

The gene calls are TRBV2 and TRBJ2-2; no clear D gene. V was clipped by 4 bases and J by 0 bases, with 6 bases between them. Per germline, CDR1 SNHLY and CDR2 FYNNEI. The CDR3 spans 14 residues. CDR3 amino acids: CASSVSANTGELFF. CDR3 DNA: TGTGCCAGCAGTGTGTCTGCGAACACCGGGGAGCTGTTTTTT.

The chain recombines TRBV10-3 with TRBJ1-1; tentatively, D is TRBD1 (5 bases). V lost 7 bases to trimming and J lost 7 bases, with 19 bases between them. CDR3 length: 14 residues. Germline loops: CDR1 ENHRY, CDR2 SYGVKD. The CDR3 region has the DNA TGTGCCATCATGGAGGGGAGGGGACTCGGTGAAGCTTTCTTT. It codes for CAIMEGRGLGEAFF.

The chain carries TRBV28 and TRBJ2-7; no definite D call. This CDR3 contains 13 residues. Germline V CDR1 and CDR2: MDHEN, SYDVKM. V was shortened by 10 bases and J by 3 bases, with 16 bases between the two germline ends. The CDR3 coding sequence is TGTGCCACCGCGGATAGTCTGCGCTACGAGCAGTACTTC. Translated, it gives CATADSLRYEQYF. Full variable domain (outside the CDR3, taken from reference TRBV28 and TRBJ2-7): DVKVTQSSRYLVKRTGEKVFLECVQDMDHENMFWYRQDPGLGLRLIYFSYDVKMKEKGDIPEGYSVSREKKERFSLILESASTNQTSMYLCATADSLRYEQYFGPGTRLTVT.

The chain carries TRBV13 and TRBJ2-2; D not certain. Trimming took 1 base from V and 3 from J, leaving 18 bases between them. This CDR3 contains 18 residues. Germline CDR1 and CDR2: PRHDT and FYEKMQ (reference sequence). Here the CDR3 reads CASSLVAAPSKDTGELFF. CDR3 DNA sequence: TGTGCCAGCAGCTTAGTCGCAGCGCCTTCGAAGGACACCGGGGAGCTGTTTTTT.

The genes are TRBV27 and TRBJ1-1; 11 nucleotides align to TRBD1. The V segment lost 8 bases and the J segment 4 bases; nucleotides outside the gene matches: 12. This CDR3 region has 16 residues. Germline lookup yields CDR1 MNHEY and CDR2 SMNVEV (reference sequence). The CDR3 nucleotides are TGTGCCAGCCGGATTAGGGCAGGGACAGGGGGCACTGAAGCTTTCTTT. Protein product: CASRIRAGTGGTEAFF.

The DNA for the CDR3 is TGTGCCAGTAGCGAAGCTAGCTACAGAGATACGCAGTATTTT. Translating gives CASSEASYRDTQYF. This rearrangement joins TRBV19 to TRBJ2-3; weak D call: TRBD2 (5 bases). This CDR3 has 14 amino acids. CDR1 is LNHDA and CDR2 is SQIVND in the germline V gene (reference sequence). Deletions cut 6 bases from V and 5 bases from J, with 15 bases between.

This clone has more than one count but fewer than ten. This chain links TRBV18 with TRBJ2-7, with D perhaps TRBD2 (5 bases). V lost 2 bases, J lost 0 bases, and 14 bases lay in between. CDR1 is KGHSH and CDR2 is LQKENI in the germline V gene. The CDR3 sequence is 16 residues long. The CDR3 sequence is CASSPFGLRSSYEQYF. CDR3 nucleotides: TGTGCCAGCTCACCATTTGGACTTCGAAGCTCCTACGAGCAGTACTTC.

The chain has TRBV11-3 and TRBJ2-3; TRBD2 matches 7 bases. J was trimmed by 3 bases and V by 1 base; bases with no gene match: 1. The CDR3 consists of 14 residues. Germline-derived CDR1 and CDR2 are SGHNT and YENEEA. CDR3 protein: CASSLGRGTDTQYF. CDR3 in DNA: TGTGCCAGCAGCTTAGGGCGGGGGACAGATACGCAGTATTTT.

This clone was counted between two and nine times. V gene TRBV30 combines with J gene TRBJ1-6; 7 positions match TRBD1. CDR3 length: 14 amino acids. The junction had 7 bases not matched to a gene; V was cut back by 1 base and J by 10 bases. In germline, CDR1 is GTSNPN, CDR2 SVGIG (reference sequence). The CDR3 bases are TGTGCCTGGAGTGAAGACAGGGAAAGCTCACCCCTCCACTTT. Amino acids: CAWSEDRESSPLHF.

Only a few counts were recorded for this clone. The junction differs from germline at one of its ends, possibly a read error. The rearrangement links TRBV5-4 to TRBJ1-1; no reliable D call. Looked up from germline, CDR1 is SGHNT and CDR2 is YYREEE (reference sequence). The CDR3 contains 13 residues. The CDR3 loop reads CASSSPTSRNELF. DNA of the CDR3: TGTGCCAGCAGCTCCCCGACATCAAGAAACGAACTCTTT.

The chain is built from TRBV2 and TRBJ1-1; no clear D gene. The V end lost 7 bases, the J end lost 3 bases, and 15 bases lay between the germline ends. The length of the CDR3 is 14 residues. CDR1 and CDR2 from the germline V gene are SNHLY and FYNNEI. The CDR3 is CASTPTEGYTEAFF. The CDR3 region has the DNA TGTGCCAGCACACCAACGGAGGGCTACACTGAAGCTTTCTTT.

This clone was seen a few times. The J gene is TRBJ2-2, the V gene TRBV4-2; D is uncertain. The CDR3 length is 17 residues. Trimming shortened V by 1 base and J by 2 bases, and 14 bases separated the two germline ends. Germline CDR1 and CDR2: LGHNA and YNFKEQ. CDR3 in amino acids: CASSQAIVTDNTGELFF. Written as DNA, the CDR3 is TGTGCCAGCAGCCAAGCTATCGTTACAGACAACACCGGGGAGCTGTTTTTT.

Here the CDR3 DNA reads TGCGCCAGCAGCCACCCCTGGAGCTCCTACAATGAGCAGTTCTTC. Its translation is CASSHPWSSYNEQFF. The chain couples TRBV4-1 to TRBJ2-1; D is ambiguous. Trimming took off 3 bases at V and 0 bases at J, with 9 bases between the two ends. CDR3 size: 15 residues. Looked up from germline, CDR1 is MGHRA and CDR2 is YSYEKL.

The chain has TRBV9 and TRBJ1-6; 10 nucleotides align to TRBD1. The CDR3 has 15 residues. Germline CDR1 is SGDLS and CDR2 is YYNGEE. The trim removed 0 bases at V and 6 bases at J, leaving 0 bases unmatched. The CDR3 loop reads CASSVGDRGNSPLHF. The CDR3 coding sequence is TGTGCCAGCAGCGTAGGGGACAGGGGTAATTCACCCCTCCACTTT.

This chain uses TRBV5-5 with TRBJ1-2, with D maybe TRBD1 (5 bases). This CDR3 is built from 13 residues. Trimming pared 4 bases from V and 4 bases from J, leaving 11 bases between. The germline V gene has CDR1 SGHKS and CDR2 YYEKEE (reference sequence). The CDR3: CASSPDRGYGYTF. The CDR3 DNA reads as TGTGCCAGCAGCCCCGACAGAGGCTATGGCTACACCTTC. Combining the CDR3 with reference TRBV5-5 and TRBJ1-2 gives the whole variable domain DAGVTQSPTHLIKTRGQQVTLRCSPISGHKSVSWYQQVLGQGPQFIFQYYEKEERGRGNFPDRFSARQFPNYSSELNVNALLLGDSALYLCASSPDRGYGYTFGSGTRLTVV.

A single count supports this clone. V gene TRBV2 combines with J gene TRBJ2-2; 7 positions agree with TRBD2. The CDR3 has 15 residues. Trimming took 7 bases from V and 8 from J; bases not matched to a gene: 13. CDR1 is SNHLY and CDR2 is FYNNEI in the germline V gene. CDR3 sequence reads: CASILGTGGTGELFF. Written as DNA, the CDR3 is TGTGCCAGCATCCTAGGGACGGGGGGAACGGGGGAGCTGTTTTTT.

The DNA for the CDR3 is TGTGCCTGGAGTGTGAGGACTGGAAACACCATATATTTT. Translated, it gives CAWSVRTGNTIYF. The chain is built from TRBV30 and TRBJ1-3; unclear D gene. Germline CDR1 GTSNPN, CDR2 SVGIG (reference sequence). The CDR3 has 13 residues. The V gene lost 0 bases and the J gene lost 2 bases, with 5 bases spanning the gap.

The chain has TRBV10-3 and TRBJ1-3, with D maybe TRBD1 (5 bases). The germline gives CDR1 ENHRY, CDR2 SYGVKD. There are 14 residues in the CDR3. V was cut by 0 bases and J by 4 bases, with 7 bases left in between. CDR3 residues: CAISESGQGNTIYF. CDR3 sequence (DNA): TGTGCCATCAGTGAGTCGGGGCAGGGAAACACCATATATTTT.

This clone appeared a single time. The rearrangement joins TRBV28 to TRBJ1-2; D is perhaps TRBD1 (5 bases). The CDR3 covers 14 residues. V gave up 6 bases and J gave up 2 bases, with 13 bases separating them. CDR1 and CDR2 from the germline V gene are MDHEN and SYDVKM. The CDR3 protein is CASSFGRGNYGYTF. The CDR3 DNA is TGTGCCAGCAGCTTCGGACGGGGGAACTATGGCTACACCTTC.

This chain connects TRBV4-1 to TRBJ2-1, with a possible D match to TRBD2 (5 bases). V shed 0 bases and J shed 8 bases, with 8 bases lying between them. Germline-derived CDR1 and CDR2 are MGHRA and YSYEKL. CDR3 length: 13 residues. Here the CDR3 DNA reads TGCGCCAGCAGCCAAGATGAGGGCTATGAGCAGTTCTTC. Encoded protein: CASSQDEGYEQFF.